The rows below give T cell receptor beta chains drawn from one sample of a study of shared clonotypes between healthy human individuals. Libraries were prepared by immunoSEQ multiplex PCR; TCRdb keeps only in-frame clonotypes and omits some of them. Among about 480,000 clones listed, roughly 79% were seen once. Sequenced input: PBMCs. These receptors were taken from a woman between 40 and 55 years old in good health. Some clones in this sample may be carry-over from other donors' samples. Both conserved end residues are part of each CDR3. The order of the fields is V gene, D gene, J gene, clone size, CDR3 protein, CDR3 DNA. A D gene is named only where the DNA matches it firmly. Rows may omit the clone size; those that give it use once, few, many or a size class.

v_gene: TRBV30
d_gene: NA
j_gene: TRBJ2-5
abundance: NA
CDR3aa: CAYLLAPEETQYF
CDR3nt: TGTGCCTACCTCCTAGCGCCCGAAGAGACCCAGTACTTC

v_gene: TRBV7-9
d_gene: NA
j_gene: TRBJ2-4
abundance: once
CDR3aa: CASSGAGPNMGNIQYF
CDR3nt: TGTGCCAGCAGCGGCGCTGGGCCAAACATGGGAAACATTCAGTACTTC

v_gene: TRBV5-6
d_gene: NA
j_gene: TRBJ1-6
abundance: NA
CDR3aa: CASSFPGRNSPLHF
CDR3nt: TGTGCCAGCAGCTTTCCGGGGCGGAATTCACCCCTCCACTTT

v_gene: TRBV2
d_gene: NA
j_gene: TRBJ2-3
abundance: NA
CDR3aa: CASSRDYRASTDTQYF
CDR3nt: TGTGCCAGCAGCCGGGACTACAGGGCCTCCACAGATACGCAGTATTTT

v_gene: TRBV11-3
d_gene: TRBD2
j_gene: TRBJ2-1
abundance: NA
CDR3aa: CASSLDPGLVSEQFF
CDR3nt: TGTGCCAGCAGCTTAGACCCGGGACTAGTGAGTGAGCAGTTCTTC

v_gene: TRBV7-2
d_gene: NA
j_gene: TRBJ2-1
abundance: NA
CDR3aa: CASSLGYVGEQFF
CDR3nt: TGTGCCAGCAGCTTAGGTTACGTGGGTGAGCAGTTCTTC

v_gene: TRBV6-4
d_gene: TRBD2
j_gene: TRBJ2-3
abundance: few
CDR3aa: CASSDSGEGGGTQYF
CDR3nt: TGTGCCAGCAGTGACTCGGGGGAGGGCGGAGGCACGCAGTATTTT

v_gene: TRBV5-1
d_gene: NA
j_gene: TRBJ2-7
abundance: NA
CDR3aa: CASHGGSYEQYF
CDR3nt: TGCGCCTCCCATGGGGGCTCCTACGAGCAGTACTTC

v_gene: TRBV11-2
d_gene: TRBD2
j_gene: TRBJ2-5
abundance: NA
CDR3aa: CASRQQGLAGETQYF
CDR3nt: TGTGCCAGCAGACAACAGGGACTAGCGGGAGAGACCCAGTACTTC

v_gene: TRBV19
d_gene: NA
j_gene: TRBJ1-1
abundance: NA
CDR3aa: CASRSQTLNTEAFF
CDR3nt: TGTGCCAGTAGGTCTCAGACCCTGAACACTGAAGCTTTCTTT

v_gene: TRBV7-3
d_gene: NA
j_gene: TRBJ1-1
abundance: NA
CDR3aa: CASRPGLSMNTEAFF
CDR3nt: TGTGCCAGCAGGCCCGGACTGAGCATGAACACTGAAGCTTTCTTT

v_gene: TRBV6-4
d_gene: TRBD1
j_gene: TRBJ2-2
abundance: NA
CDR3aa: CASRRDRNTGELFF
CDR3nt: TGTGCCAGCAGACGGGACAGGAACACCGGGGAGCTGTTTTTT

v_gene: TRBV5-1
d_gene: NA
j_gene: TRBJ2-2
abundance: NA
CDR3aa: CASSSQGNTGELFF
CDR3nt: TGCGCCAGCAGCTCACAGGGGAACACCGGGGAGCTGTTTTTT